These 18 T cell receptor beta chains originate from one sample sequenced in a study of blood T cell repertoires in COVID-19. Profiled with immunoSEQ multiplex PCR; TCRdb holds only in-frame clones, not every one. The data show 150,000 or so clones, with about 86% seen just once and around 32% held by the top ten. The sample was peripheral blood. The receptors here all came from a woman aged 60-70 years with acute or convalescent COVID-19.

This clone appeared a single time. The J gene is TRBJ1-5, the V gene TRBV27; TRBD1 matches 8 bases. The CDR3 sequence is 15 residues long. The V gene's germline CDR1 is MNHEY and CDR2 SMNVEV (reference sequence). V dropped 6 bases and J dropped 6; count of bases not matched to a gene: 10. The CDR3 loop is CASRRILDRGQPQHF. In DNA form, the CDR3 reads TGTGCCAGCAGACGCATTCTCGACAGGGGTCAGCCCCAGCATTTT.

For the CDR3, the DNA is TGTGCCAGTAGTACACACCAGACAGGGGGATTTGAAAAACTGTTTTTT. It is translated as CASSTHQTGGFEKLFF. The rearrangement joins TRBV19 to TRBJ1-4; 9 bases are a match to TRBD1. This CDR3 is built from 16 residues. With 4 bases clipped from V and 7 bases from J, the junction kept 10 bases outside the gene matches. The germline CDR1 and CDR2 sequences are LNHDA and SQIVND (reference sequence).

This chain links TRBV7-6 with TRBJ1-3; perhaps TRBD1 as D (6 bases). CDR3 size: 15 residues. In germline, CDR1 is SGHVS, CDR2 FNYEAQ. Trimming stripped 1 base from V and 6 bases from J, with 13 bases between. The CDR3 bases are TGTGCCAGCAGCTTAGAGGCAGGGGATCTAAACACCATATATTTT. Protein sequence: CASSLEAGDLNTIYF.

This clone was counted at least ten times. The rearrangement joins TRBV4-2 to TRBJ2-3; tentative D call: TRBD2 (7 bases). From germline, CDR1 is LGHNA and CDR2 YNFKEQ. Trimming shortened V by 3 bases and J by 5 bases, and 21 bases separated the two germline ends. There are 17 residues in the CDR3. The CDR3 protein is CASSQEVWGGQGDTQYF. In DNA, the CDR3 is TGTGCCAGCAGCCAGGAAGTTTGGGGGGGCCAGGGAGATACGCAGTATTTT.

The chain links TRBV18 to TRBJ1-1, with 7 nucleotides matching TRBD1. The J segment lost 6 bases and the V segment lost 2 bases, leaving 12 bases of the junction unmatched. The CDR3 has 16 residues. Germline values: CDR1 KGHSH, CDR2 LQKENI. CDR3 nucleotide sequence: TGTGCCAGCTCACCAATACGAGACAGGGTGCGCGCTGAAGCTTTCTTT. It encodes CASSPIRDRVRAEAFF.

This clone was seen only a few times. This chain links TRBV18 with TRBJ1-1; D remains ambiguous. V lost 3 bases and J lost 1, with 12 bases in between. This CDR3 is built from 15 residues. Per germline, CDR1 KGHSH and CDR2 LQKENI. The CDR3 coding sequence is TGTGCCAGCTCACCTGTCGATGCGGCGAACACTGAAGCTTTCTTT. It codes for CASSPVDAANTEAFF.

This chain uses TRBV30 with TRBJ1-5; a possible D gene is TRBD1 (6 bases). This CDR3 has 16 residues. V lost 3 bases and J 0 bases, leaving 15 bases between the germline ends. Germline CDR1 GTSNPN, CDR2 SVGIG (reference sequence). CDR3 sequence (DNA): TGTGCCTGGAGGCCCCCGGGACACCTTAGCAATCAGCCCCAGCATTTT. As protein: CAWRPPGHLSNQPQHF.

The CDR3 loop is CASSEQAGNTEAFF. In DNA form, the CDR3 reads TGTGCCAGCAGTGAACAGGCCGGGAACACTGAAGCTTTCTTT. The rearrangement joins TRBV2 to TRBJ1-1, with unresolved D. CDR1 is SNHLY and CDR2 is FYNNEI in the germline V gene. The CDR3 length is 14 residues. The V and J ends lost 2 bases and 1 base respectively, with 8 bases between them.

The chain is built from TRBV5-1 and TRBJ2-5, with no clear D. The V end was cut by 2 bases, the J end by 5 bases, with 7 bases between. CDR3 size: 12 residues. Per the germline V gene, CDR1 is SGHRS and CDR2 is YFSETQ. The CDR3 here is CASSFSEETQYF. The CDR3 nucleotides are TGCGCCAGCAGCTTTAGTGAGGAGACCCAGTACTTC.

This rearrangement joins TRBV3-1 (or the pseudogene TRBV3-2) to TRBJ2-1; the D gene is possibly TRBD1 (6 bases). V gave up 0 bases and J gave up 4 bases, with 13 bases separating them. Germline V gene data show CDR1 as LGHDT and CDR2 as YNNKEL (reference sequence). The CDR3 runs to 16 residues. The CDR3 nucleotides read TGTGCCAGCAGCCAAGATCTTACAGGGTTTTACAATGAGCAGTTCTTC. It codes for CASSQDLTGFYNEQFF.

V and J are TRBV14 and TRBJ1-6, with 9 nucleotides matching TRBD1. CDR1 is SGHDN and CDR2 is FVKESK in the germline V gene. V shed 4 bases and J 9 bases; nucleotides not matched to a gene: 4. The CDR3 extends over 14 amino acids. This CDR3 is CASSLNRGLSPLHF. In nucleotides, the CDR3 is TGTGCCAGCAGCCTTAACAGGGGGCTTTCACCCCTCCACTTT.

V gene TRBV5-6 combines with J gene TRBJ1-2; D uncertain. The germline V and J ends were trimmed by 2 bases and 5 bases, with 7 bases remaining between them. The germline gives CDR1 SGHDT, CDR2 YYEEEE. The CDR3 runs 12 residues. The CDR3 DNA reads as TGTGCCAGCAGCTTACCGCGGTATGGCTACACCTTC. Translated, it gives CASSLPRYGYTF.

The chain links TRBV11-2 to TRBJ1-5; D is unresolved. This CDR3 is 15 amino acids long. CDR1 and CDR2 (germline): SGHAT, FQNNGV. V gave up 1 base and J gave up 0 bases, with 7 bases separating them. The CDR3 is CASSLGTYSNQPQHF. The CDR3, as DNA: TGTGCCAGCAGCTTAGGGACTTATAGCAATCAGCCCCAGCATTTT.

The V and J genes are TRBV5-1 and TRBJ1-2; 11 bases map to TRBD1. After removal of 3 bases from V and 2 bases from J, the junction contained 3 bases not matched to a gene. Germline-derived CDR1 and CDR2 are SGHRS and YFSETQ. The CDR3 spans 15 residues. The CDR3 DNA follows: TGCGCCAGCAGCTCCGGGGACAGGGGGAACTATGGCTACACCTTC. This codes for CASSSGDRGNYGYTF. Full variable domain (outside the CDR3, taken from reference TRBV5-1 and TRBJ1-2): KAGVTQTPRYLIKTRGQQVTLSCSPISGHRSVSWYQQTPGQGLQFLFEYFSETQRNKGNFPGRFSGRQFSNSRSEMNVSTLELGDSALYLCASSSGDRGNYGYTFGSGTRLTVV.

The CDR3 loop reads CASTLGGSTEAFF. CDR3 DNA sequence: TGTGCCAGCACCTTGGGCGGGTCCACTGAAGCTTTCTTT. The rearrangement uses TRBV14 and TRBJ1-1; D unresolved. V gave up 7 bases and J gave up 4 bases, with 13 bases separating them. Germline CDR1 reads SGHDN; CDR2 reads FVKESK. CDR3 size: 13 residues.

This chain connects TRBV4-2 to TRBJ2-5, with 9 nucleotides matching TRBD2. Germline lookup yields CDR1 LGHNA and CDR2 YNFKEQ. V shed 0 bases, J shed 1 base, and the junction held 6 bases outside the gene matches. There are 17 residues in the CDR3. The CDR3: CASSQESGRGGQETQYF. For the CDR3, the DNA is TGTGCCAGCAGCCAAGAATCGGGGCGGGGGGGCCAAGAGACCCAGTACTTC.

The V call is TRBV20-1, the J call TRBJ1-1; perhaps TRBD1 as D (6 bases). Trimming removed 6 bases from V and 5 bases from J, with 10 bases in between. This CDR3 has 11 residues. Germline V gives CDR1 DFQATT, CDR2 SNEGSKA (reference sequence). DNA for the CDR3: TGCAGTGCATGTAGGGGGACTGAAGCTTTCTTT. This sequence encodes CSACRGTEAFF.

This chain uses TRBV27 with TRBJ2-3; maybe TRBD2 (6 bases). V lost 6 bases and J 0 bases, leaving 16 bases between the germline ends. The CDR3 runs to 16 residues. CDR1 MNHEY and CDR2 SMNVEV come from the germline V gene (reference sequence). This CDR3 is CASSPGVWASTDTQYF. CDR3 nucleotide sequence: TGTGCCAGCAGCCCGGGGGTCTGGGCTAGCACAGATACGCAGTATTTT.